This T cell receptor (beta chain) was recovered during a study of cytomegalovirus exposure and HLA in healthy donors. General observations from the study: Reports credit the classifier with highly specific, highly sensitive diagnosis of cytomegalovirus status.

Points on this clone: Its target is unknown.

The primer mix had 60 Vbeta and 13 Jbeta primers. The assay was immunoSEQ multiplex PCR, and TCRdb's table has in-frame clones only and misses some. The table includes around 130,000 clones, 70% to 75% detected once. Germline CDR1 and CDR2: MNHEY and SVGAGI. The J segment lost 1 base and the V segment lost 2 bases, leaving 7 bases of the junction unmatched. The CDR3 extends over 16 amino acids. Source material: PBMCs. The clonotype comes from a woman between 35 and 50 years old in good health and CMV-seropositive. The chain joins TRBV6-5 to TRBJ1-1, with 7 bases matching TRBD1. The CDR3 loop is CASSYEGGAANTEAFF. The CDR3 DNA is TGTGCCAGCAGTTACGAAGGGGGCGCCGCGAACACTGAAGCTTTCTTT.